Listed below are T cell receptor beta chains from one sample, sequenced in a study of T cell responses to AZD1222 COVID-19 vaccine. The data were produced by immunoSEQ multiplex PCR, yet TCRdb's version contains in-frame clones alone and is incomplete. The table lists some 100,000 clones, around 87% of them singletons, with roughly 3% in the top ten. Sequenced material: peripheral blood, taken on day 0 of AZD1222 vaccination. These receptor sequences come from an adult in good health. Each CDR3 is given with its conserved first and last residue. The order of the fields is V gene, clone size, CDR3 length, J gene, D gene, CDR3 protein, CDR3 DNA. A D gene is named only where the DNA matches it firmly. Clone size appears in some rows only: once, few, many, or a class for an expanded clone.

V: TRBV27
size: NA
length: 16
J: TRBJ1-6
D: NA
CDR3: CASSLRRQQYNSPLHF
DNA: TGTGCCAGCAGTTTACGTCGACAGCAGTATAATTCACCCCTCCACTTT

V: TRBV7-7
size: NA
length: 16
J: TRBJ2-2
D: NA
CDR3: CASSLGHGGGTGELFF
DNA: TGTGCTAGCAGCTTGGGGCACGGGGGCGGCACCGGGGAGCTGTTTTTT

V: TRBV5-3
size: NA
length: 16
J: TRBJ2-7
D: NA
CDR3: CARSSWEDRDSYEQYF
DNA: TGTGCCAGAAGCTCTTGGGAGGACAGAGACTCCTACGAGCAGTACTTC

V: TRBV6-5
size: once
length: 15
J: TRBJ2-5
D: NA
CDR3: CASSYIPGGGETQYF
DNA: TGTGCCAGCAGTTATATACCGGGGGGCGGAGAGACCCAGTACTTC

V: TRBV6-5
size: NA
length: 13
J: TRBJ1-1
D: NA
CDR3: CASRLTANTEAFF
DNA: TGTGCCAGCAGACTAACAGCGAACACTGAAGCTTTCTTT

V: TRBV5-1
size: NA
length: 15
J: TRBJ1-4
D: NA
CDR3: CASSFEGRVHEKLFF
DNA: TGCGCCAGCAGCTTCGAGGGGCGAGTTCATGAAAAACTGTTTTTT

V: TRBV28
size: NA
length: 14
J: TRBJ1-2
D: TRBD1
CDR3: CASRRTGLNYGYTF
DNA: TGTGCCAGCAGACGGACAGGGTTAAACTATGGCTACACCTTC

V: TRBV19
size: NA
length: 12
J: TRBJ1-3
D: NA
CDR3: CASGTSGNTIYF
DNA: TGTGCCAGCGGGACTTCTGGAAACACCATATATTTT

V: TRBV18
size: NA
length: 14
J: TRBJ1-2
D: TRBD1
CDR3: CASSTNQGDYGYTF
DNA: TGTGCCAGCTCAACCAATCAGGGGGACTATGGCTACACCTTC

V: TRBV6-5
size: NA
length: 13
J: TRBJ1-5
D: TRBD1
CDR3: CASMDRANQPQHF
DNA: TGTGCCAGCATGGACAGGGCAAATCAGCCCCAGCATTTT

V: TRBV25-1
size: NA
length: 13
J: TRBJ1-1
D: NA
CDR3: CASSERKSSEAFF
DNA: TGTGCCAGCAGTGAAAGGAAGTCATCCGAAGCTTTCTTT

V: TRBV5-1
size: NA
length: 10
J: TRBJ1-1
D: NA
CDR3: CASRGTEAFF
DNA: TGCGCCAGCAGGGGGACAGAAGCTTTCTTT

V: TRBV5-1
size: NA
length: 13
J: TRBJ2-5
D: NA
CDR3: CASSWAAEETQYF
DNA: TGCGCCAGCAGCTGGGCAGCTGAGGAGACCCAGTACTTC

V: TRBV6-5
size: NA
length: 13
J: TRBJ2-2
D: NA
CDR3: CASSSVNTGELFF
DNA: TGTGCCAGCAGTTCTGTGAACACCGGGGAGCTGTTTTTT

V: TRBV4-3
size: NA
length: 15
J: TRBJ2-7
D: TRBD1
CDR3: CASSQTGTGGYEQYF
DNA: TGCGCCAGCAGCCAGACCGGGACAGGGGGCTACGAGCAGTACTTC

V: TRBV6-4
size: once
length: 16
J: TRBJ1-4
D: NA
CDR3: CASSDIGRANNEKLFF
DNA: TGTGCCAGCAGTGACATCGGAAGGGCGAATAATGAAAAACTGTTTTTT

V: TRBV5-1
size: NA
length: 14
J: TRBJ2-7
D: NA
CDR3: CASSLGQPSYEQYF
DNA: TGCGCCAGCAGCTTAGGTCAGCCTTCCTACGAGCAGTACTTC

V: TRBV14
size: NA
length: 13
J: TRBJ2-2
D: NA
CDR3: CASRGSPTGELFF
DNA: TGTGCCAGCAGAGGCAGTCCTACCGGGGAGCTGTTTTTT

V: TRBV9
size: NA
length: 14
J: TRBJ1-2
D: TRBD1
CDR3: CASSSGQYEDGYTF
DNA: TGTGCCAGCAGCTCGGGACAGTATGAGGATGGCTACACCTTC

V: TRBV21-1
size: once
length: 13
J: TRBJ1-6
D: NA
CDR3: CASRRDSNSPLHF
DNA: TGTGCCAGCAGGAGGGACAGTAATTCACCCCTCCACTTT

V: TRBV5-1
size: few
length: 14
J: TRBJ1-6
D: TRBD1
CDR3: CASSVDRVLSPLHF
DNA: TGCGCCAGCAGCGTAGACAGGGTTCTATCACCCCTCCACTTT

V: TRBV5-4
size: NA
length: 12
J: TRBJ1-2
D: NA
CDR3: CASSLRWVGYTF
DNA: TGTGCCAGCAGCTTACGGTGGGTTGGCTACACCTTC

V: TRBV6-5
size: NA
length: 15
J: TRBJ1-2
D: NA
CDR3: CASPPNRGGNYGYTF
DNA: TGTGCCAGCCCCCCGAATAGGGGTGGGAACTATGGCTACACCTTC

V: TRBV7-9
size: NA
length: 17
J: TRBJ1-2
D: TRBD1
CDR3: CASSRPLGQGANYGYTF
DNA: TGTGCCAGCAGCCGACCGTTAGGGCAGGGGGCTAACTATGGCTACACCTTC

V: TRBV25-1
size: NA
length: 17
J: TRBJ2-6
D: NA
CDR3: CASSSGLLFSGANVLTF
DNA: TGTGCCAGCAGTTCGGGACTCCTTTTTTCTGGGGCCAACGTCCTGACTTTC

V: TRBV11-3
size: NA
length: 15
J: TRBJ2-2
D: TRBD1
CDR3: CASSPGTGVTGELFF
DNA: TGTGCCAGCAGCCCCGGGACAGGGGTCACCGGGGAGCTGTTTTTT

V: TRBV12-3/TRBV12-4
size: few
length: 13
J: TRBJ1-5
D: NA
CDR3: CASSARRNQPQHF
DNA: TGTGCCAGCAGTGCACGAAGAAATCAGCCCCAGCATTTT

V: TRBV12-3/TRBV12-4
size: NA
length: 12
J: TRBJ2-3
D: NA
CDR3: CASYGGTDTQYF
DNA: TGTGCCAGCTATGGTGGCACAGATACGCAGTATTTT

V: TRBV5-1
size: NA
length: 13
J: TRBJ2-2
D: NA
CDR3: CASSSLNTGELFF
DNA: TGCGCCAGCAGCTCCTTGAACACCGGGGAGCTGTTTTTT

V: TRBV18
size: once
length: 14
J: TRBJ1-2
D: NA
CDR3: CASSQAGGNYGYTF
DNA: TGTGCCAGCTCCCAGGCGGGCGGGAACTATGGCTACACCTTC

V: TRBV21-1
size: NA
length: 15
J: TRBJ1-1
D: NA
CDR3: CASSNEARHNTEAFF
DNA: TGTGCCAGCAGCAACGAAGCCCGACACAACACTGAAGCTTTCTTT

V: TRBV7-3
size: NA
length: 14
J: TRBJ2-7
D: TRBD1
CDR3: CASSLSAGGHEQYF
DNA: TGTGCCAGCAGCTTAAGTGCAGGGGGCCACGAGCAGTACTTC

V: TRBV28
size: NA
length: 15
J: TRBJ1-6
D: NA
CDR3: CASSFLTGKSSPLHF
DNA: TGTGCCAGCAGTTTTTTGACAGGAAAGTCTTCACCCCTCCACTTT

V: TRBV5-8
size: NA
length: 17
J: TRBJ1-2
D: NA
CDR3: CASSSPGRTAPNYGYTF
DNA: TGTGCCAGCAGCTCGCCGGGACGAACAGCGCCTAACTATGGCTACACCTTC

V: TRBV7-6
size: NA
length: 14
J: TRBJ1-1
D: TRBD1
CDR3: CASSSDRGRTEAFF
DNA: TGTGCCAGCAGCTCAGACAGGGGGCGGACTGAAGCTTTCTTT

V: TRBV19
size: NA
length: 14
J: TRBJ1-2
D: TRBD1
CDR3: CASSQGARNYGYTF
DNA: TGTGCCAGTAGTCAGGGGGCGCGCAACTATGGCTACACCTTC

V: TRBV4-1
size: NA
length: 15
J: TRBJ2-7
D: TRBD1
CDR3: CASSQGQGTPYEQYF
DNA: TGCGCCAGCAGCCAAGGACAGGGGACCCCCTACGAGCAGTACTTC